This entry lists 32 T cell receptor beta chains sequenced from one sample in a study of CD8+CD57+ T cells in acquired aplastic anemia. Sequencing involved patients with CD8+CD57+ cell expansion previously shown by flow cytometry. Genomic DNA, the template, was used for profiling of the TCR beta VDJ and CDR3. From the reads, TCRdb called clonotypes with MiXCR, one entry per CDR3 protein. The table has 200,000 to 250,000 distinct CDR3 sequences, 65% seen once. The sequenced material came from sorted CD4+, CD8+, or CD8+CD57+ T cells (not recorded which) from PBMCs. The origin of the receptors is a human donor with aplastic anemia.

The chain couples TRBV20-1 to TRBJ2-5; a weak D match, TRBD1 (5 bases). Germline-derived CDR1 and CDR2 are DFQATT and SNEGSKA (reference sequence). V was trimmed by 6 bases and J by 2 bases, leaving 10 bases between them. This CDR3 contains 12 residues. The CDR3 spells CSASTAQETQYF. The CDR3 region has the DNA TGCAGTGCCTCGACAGCTCAAGAGACCCAGTACTTC.

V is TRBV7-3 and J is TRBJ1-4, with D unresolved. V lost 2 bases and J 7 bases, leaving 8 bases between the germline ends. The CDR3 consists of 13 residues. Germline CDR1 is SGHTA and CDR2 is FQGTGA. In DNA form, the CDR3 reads TGTGCCAGCAGCTTACCCCCAATTGAAAAACTGTTTTTT. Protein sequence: CASSLPPIEKLFF.

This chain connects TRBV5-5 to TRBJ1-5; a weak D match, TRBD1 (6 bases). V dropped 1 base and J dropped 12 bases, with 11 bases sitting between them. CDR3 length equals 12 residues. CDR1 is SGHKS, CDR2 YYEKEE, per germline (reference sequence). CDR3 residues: CASSLKGVHQHF. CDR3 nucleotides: TGTGCCAGCAGCTTGAAGGGGGTACACCAGCATTTT.

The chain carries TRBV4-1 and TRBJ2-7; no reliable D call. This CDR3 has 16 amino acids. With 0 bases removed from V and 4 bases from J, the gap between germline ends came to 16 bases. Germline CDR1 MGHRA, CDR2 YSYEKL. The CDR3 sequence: CASSQDAAGVEYEQYF. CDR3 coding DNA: TGCGCCAGCAGCCAAGATGCAGCAGGCGTGGAGTACGAGCAGTACTTC.

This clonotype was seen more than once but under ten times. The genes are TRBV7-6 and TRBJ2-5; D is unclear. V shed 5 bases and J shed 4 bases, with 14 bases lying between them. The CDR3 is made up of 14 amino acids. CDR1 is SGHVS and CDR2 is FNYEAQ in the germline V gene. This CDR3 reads CASSPPIGGETQYF. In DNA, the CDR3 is TGTGCCAGCAGCCCGCCCATAGGCGGAGAGACCCAGTACTTC.

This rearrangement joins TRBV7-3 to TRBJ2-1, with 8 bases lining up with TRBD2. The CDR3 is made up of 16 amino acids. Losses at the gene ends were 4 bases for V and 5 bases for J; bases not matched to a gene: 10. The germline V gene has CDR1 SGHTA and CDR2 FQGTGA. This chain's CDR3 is CASSSPGTREHNEQFF. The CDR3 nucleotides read TGTGCCAGCAGCTCCCCCGGGACTAGGGAACACAATGAGCAGTTCTTC. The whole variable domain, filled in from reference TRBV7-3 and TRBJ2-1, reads GAGVSQTPSNKVTEKGKYVELRCDPISGHTALYWYRQSLGQGPEFLIYFQGTGAADDSGLPNDRFFAVRPEGSVSTLKIQRTERGDSAVYLCASSSPGTREHNEQFFGPGTRLTVL.

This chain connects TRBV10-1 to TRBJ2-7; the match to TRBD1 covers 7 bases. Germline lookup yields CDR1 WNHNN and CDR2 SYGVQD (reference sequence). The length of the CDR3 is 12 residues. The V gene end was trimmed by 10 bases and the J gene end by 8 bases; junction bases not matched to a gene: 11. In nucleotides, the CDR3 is TGCGCCACCGTGGACGACAGGGACCAGCAGTACTTC. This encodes CATVDDRDQQYF.

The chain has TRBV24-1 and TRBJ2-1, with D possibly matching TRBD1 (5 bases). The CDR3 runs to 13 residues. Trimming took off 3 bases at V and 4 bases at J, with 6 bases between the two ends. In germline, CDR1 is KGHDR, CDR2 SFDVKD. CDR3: CATSDNRYNEQFF. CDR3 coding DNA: TGTGCCACCAGTGATAACAGGTACAATGAGCAGTTCTTC.

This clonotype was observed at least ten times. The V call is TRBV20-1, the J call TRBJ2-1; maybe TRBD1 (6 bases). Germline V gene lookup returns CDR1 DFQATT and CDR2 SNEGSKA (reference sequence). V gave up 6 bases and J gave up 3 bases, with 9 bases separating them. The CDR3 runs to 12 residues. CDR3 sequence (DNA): TGCAGTGCAAGGACAGACTACAATGAGCAGTTCTTC. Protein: CSARTDYNEQFF.

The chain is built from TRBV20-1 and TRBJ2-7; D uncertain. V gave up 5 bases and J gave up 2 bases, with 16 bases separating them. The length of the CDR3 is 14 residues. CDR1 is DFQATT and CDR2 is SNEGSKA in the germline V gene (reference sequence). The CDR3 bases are TGCAGTGCTGATAGCCCAGACGAGACCTACGAGCAGTACTTC. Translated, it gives CSADSPDETYEQYF.

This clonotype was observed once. CDR3 loop: CASSWASGGYEQYF. The DNA of the CDR3 is TGTGCCAGCAGTTGGGCCAGCGGGGGCTACGAGCAGTACTTC. The gene calls are TRBV7-9 and TRBJ2-7, with TRBD2 identical over 8 bases. The germline gives CDR1 SEHNR, CDR2 FQNEAQ (reference sequence). V lost 6 bases to trimming and J lost 3 bases; unmatched junction nucleotides: 7. The CDR3 contains 14 residues.

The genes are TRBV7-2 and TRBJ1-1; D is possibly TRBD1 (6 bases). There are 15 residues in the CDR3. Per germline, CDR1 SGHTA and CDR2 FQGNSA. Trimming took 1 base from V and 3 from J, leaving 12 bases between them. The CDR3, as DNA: TGTGCCAGCAGCTTAGTATGGGCAGGGGACACTGAAGCTTTCTTT. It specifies CASSLVWAGDTEAFF.

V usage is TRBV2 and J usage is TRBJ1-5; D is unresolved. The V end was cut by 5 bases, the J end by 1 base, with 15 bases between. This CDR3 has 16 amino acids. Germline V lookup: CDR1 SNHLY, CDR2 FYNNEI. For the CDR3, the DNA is TGTGCCAGCAGTCAAGGACCGACAAGGAGCAATCAGCCCCAGCATTTT. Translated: CASSQGPTRSNQPQHF.

The CDR3 DNA reads TGTGCCAGCAGAGTGGGGGATCCAGGTGGCTACACCTTC. Residues: CASRVGDPGGYTF. V usage is TRBV2 and J usage is TRBJ1-2, with D perhaps TRBD1 (5 bases). Trimming removed 6 bases from V and 7 bases from J, with 15 bases in between. The CDR3 is made up of 13 amino acids. The germline CDR1 and CDR2 sequences are SNHLY and FYNNEI.

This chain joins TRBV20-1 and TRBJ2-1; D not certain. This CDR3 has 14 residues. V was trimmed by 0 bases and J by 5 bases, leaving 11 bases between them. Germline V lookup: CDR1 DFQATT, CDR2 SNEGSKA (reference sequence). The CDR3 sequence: CSARDFLQNNEQFF. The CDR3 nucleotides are TGCAGTGCTAGAGATTTTTTACAGAACAATGAGCAGTTCTTC.

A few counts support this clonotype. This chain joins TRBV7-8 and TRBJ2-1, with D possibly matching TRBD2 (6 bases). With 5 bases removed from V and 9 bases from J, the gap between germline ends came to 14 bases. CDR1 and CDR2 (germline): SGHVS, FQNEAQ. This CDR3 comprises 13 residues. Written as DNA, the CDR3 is TGTGCCAGCAGCATGGGACCCGGGAGTGAGCAGTTCTTC. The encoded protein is CASSMGPGSEQFF.

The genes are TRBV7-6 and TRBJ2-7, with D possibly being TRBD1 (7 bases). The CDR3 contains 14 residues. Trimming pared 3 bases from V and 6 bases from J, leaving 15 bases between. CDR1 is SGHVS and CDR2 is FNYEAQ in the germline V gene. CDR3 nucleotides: TGTGCCAGCAGCTTCCAGGGGGGCCCCGCCGAGCAGTACTTC. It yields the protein CASSFQGGPAEQYF.

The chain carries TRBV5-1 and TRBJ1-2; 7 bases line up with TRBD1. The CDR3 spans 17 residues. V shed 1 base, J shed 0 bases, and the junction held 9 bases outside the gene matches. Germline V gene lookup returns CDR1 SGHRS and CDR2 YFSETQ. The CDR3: CASSLRGQLGPNYGYTF. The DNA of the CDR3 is TGCGCCAGCAGCTTGAGGGGACAGCTCGGGCCTAACTATGGCTACACCTTC.

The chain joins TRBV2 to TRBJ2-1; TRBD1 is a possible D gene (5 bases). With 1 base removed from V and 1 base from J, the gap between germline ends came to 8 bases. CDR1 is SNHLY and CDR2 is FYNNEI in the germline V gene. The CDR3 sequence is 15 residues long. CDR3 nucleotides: TGTGCCAGCAGTGAAGAGGGGAAGTCCTACAATGAGCAGTTCTTC. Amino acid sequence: CASSEEGKSYNEQFF.

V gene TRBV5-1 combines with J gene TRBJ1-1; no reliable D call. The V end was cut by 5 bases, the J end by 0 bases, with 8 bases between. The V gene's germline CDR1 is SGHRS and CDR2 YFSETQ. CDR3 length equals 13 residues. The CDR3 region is CASRREVNTEAFF. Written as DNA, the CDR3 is TGCGCCAGCAGGCGGGAAGTGAACACTGAAGCTTTCTTT.

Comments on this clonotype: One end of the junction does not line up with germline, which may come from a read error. CDR3 sequence (DNA): TGTGCCAGTGGACAGTACGAGCAGTACTTC. It encodes CASGQYEQYF. The chain has TRBV10-1 and TRBJ2-7; a possible D gene is TRBD1 (6 bases). The CDR3 runs to 10 residues. In germline, CDR1 is WNHNN, CDR2 SYGVQD (reference sequence).

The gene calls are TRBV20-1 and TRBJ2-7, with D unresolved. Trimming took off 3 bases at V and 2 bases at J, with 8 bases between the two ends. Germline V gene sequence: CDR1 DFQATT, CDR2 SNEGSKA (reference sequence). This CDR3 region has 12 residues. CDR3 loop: CSASGDPYEQYF. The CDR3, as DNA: TGCAGTGCTAGCGGTGATCCCTACGAGCAGTACTTC.

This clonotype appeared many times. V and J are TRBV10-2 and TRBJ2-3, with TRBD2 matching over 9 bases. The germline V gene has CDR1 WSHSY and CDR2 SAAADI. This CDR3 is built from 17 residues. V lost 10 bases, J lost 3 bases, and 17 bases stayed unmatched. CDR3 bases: TGCGCCATAAGAATAGTGGTCGGCGGGGGGGAGACAGATACGCAGTATTTT. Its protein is CAIRIVVGGGETDTQYF.

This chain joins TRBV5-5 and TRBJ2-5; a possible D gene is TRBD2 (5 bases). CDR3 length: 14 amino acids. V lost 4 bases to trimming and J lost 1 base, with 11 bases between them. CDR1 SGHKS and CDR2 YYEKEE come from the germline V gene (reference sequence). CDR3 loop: CASSQFGSQETQYF. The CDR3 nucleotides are TGTGCCAGCAGCCAGTTTGGGAGCCAAGAGACCCAGTACTTC.

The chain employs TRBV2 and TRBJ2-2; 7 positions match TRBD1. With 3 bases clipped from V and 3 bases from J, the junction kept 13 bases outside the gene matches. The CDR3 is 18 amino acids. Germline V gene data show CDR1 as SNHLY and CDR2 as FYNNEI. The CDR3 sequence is CASSEGRLRGSHTGELFF. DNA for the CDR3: TGTGCCAGCAGTGAGGGGCGCCTCAGGGGGTCCCACACCGGGGAGCTGTTTTTT. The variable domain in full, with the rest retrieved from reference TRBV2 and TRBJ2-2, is EPEVTQTPSHQVTQMGQEVILRCVPISNHLYFYWYRQILGQKVEFLVSFYNNEISEKSEIFDDQFSVERPDGSNFTLKIRSTKLEDSAMYFCASSEGRLRGSHTGELFFGEGSRLTVL.

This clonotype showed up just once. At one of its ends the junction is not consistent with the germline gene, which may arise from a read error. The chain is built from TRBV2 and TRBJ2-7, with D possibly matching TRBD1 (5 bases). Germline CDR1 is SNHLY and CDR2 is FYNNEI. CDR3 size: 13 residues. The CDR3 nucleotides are TGCGCCAGCAGCCCTAACTCAGGGTACGAGCAGTACTTC. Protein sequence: CASSPNSGYEQYF.

CDR3 amino acids: CSATGGANTEAFF. The DNA of the CDR3 is TGCAGTGCTACAGGGGGCGCGAACACTGAAGCTTTCTTT. The chain uses TRBV20-1 and TRBJ1-1; TRBD1 agrees at 8 bases. Germline V lookup: CDR1 DFQATT, CDR2 SNEGSKA (reference sequence). This CDR3 contains 13 residues. Trimming cost V 4 bases and J 1 base; bases outside gene matches: 2.

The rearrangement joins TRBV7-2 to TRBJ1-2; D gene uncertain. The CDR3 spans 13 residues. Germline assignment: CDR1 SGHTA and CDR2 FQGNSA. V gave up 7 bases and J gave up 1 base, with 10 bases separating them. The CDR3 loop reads CASTTSFNYGYTF. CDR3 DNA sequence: TGTGCCAGCACAACGTCCTTTAACTATGGCTACACCTTC.

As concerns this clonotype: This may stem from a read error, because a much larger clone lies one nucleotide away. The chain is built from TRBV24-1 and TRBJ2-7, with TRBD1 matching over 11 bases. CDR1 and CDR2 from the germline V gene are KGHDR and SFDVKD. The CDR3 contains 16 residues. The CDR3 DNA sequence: TGTCCCACCAGTGATTTGGAGGGACAGGGGGTCTACGAGCAGTACTTC. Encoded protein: CPTSDLEGQGVYEQYF.

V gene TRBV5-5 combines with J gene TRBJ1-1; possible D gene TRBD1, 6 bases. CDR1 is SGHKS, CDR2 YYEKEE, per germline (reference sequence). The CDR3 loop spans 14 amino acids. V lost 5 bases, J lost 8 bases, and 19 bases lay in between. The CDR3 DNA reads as TGTGCCAGCAGACCTCAGCTAGCGGGGGCCGAAGCTTTCTTT. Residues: CASRPQLAGAEAFF.

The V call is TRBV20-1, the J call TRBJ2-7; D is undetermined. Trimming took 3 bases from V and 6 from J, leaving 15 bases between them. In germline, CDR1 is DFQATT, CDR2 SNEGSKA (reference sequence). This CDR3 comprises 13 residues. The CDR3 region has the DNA TGCAGTGCTAGTAAGGGCGGACCGGGCGAGCAGTACTTC. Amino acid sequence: CSASKGGPGEQYF.

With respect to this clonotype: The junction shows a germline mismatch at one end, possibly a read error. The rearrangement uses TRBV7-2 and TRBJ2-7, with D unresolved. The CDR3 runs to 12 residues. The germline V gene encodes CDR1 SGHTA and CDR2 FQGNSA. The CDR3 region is CASSYETYEQYF. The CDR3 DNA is TGCGCCAGCAGCTATGAGACCTACGAGCAGTACTTC. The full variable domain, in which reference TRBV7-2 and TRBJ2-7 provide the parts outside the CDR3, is GAGVSQSPSNKVTEKGKDVELRCDPISGHTALYWYRQSLGQGLEFLIYFQGNSAPDKSGLPSDRFSAERTGGSVSTLTIQRTQQEDSAVYLCASSYETYEQYFGPGTRLTVT.